These 22 T cell receptor beta chains originate from one sample sequenced in a study of Tregs in tolerant kidney transplant recipients. Mixed chimerism was transient after nonmyeloablative marrow transplants from related graft donors. Profiling relied on immunoSEQ multiplex PCR, and the TCRdb table lists in-frame clones only, not all of them. Seen in this sample are around 33,000 clones; the ten most common clones hold 1.8%. The input for sequencing was CD4+ T cells from blood (PBMCs), taken 24 months after the transplant. The receptors come from a human patient who received a combined kidney and bone marrow transplant. The graft donor may account for some of the T cells.

Note on this clone: The read halts 3 residues ahead of the CDR3 end, with the missing end drawn from the germline J gene. The chain employs TRBV7-2 and TRBJ2-7, with TRBD1 matching 8 bases. CDR1 SGHTA and CDR2 FQGNSA come from the germline V gene. The trim removed 5 bases at V and 2 bases at J, leaving 8 bases unmatched. This CDR3 is built from 15 residues. Partial CDR3 DNA: TGTGCCAGCAGCCGTGGACAGGGTATCCCCTACGAG. It codes for CASSRGQGIPYE. The complete CDR3 protein is CASSRGQGIPYEQYF.

With respect to this clone: Sequencing ends 3 residues short of the CDR3 end; the germline J gene provides the rest. The J gene is TRBJ2-3, the V gene TRBV5-6; the match to TRBD2 covers 11 bases. The CDR3 consists of 12 residues. Germline V CDR1 and CDR2: SGHDT, YYEEEE. Incomplete CDR3 DNA: TGTGCCAGCAGCCGACTAGCGGGAACG. Translation: CASSRLAGT. The complete CDR3 protein is CASSRLAGTQYF.

Points on this clone: The read gets to within 3 residues of the CDR3 end, and the germline J gene fills in the rest. The gene calls are TRBV10-2 and TRBJ1-5; 9 nucleotides match TRBD1. Germline V gene data show CDR1 as WSHSY and CDR2 as SAAADI. This CDR3 is built from 14 residues. V lost 4 bases, J lost 6 bases, and 4 bases stayed unmatched. The part of the CDR3 DNA that was read is TGCGCCAGCAGTGCCGGGACAGGGATTCAGCCC. This translates into CASSAGTGIQP. The whole CDR3 is CASSAGTGIQPQHF.

The sequenced CDR3 bases are TGCGCCAGCAGCCCAGGGGTAGTCACTAATGAAAAA. Translated: CASSPGVVTNEK. The CDR3 reads in full as CASSPGVVTNEKLFF. The chain uses TRBV5-1 and TRBJ1-4; tentative D call: TRBD1 (6 bases). The CDR3 end falls 3 residues outside the read, so it is completed with the germline J gene. CDR1 and CDR2 from the germline V gene are SGHRS and YFSETQ. V was cut by 4 bases and J by 2 bases, with 12 bases left in between. CDR3 length equals 15 residues.

Worth noting for this clone: The read finishes 3 residues shy of the CDR3 end, and the germline J gene is used to complete it. The rearrangement uses TRBV19 and TRBJ2-2, with a possible D match to TRBD1 (6 bases). V was cut by 6 bases and J by 2 bases, with 16 bases left in between. This CDR3 contains 16 residues. The germline gives CDR1 LNHDA, CDR2 SQIVND (reference sequence). CDR3 region: CASRYQGLDNTGELFF. CDR3 DNA, as far as it was read: TGTGCCAGTAGATACCAGGGGCTCGATAACACCGGGGAG.

As to this clone: The CDR3 extends 3 residues past the end of the read, so its final part is completed from the germline J gene. The chain carries TRBV20-1 and TRBJ2-7, with 8 nucleotides matching TRBD1. This CDR3 is built from 12 residues. Germline CDR1 is DFQATT and CDR2 is SNEGSKA (reference sequence). Trimming removed 3 bases from V and 2 bases from J; junction bases left unmatched: 0. CDR3 in amino acids: CSARDRAYEQYF. The CDR3 bases that were read are TGCAGTGCTAGGGACAGGGCCTACGAG.

Comment on this clone: The read ends 3 residues before the CDR3 terminus; that terminus is restored from the germline J gene. V and J are TRBV20-1 and TRBJ2-1; D unclear. Trimming took 0 bases from V and 9 from J, leaving 12 bases between them. The CDR3 consists of 13 residues. Germline V gene sequence: CDR1 DFQATT, CDR2 SNEGSKA (reference sequence). CDR3 bases read: TGCAGTGCTAGAGATGCACGTAGTAGTGAG. It is translated as CSARDARSSE. The entire CDR3 is CSARDARSSEQFF.

In the case of this clone: The observed sequence ends 3 residues before the CDR3 terminus, with the missing tail filled in from the germline J gene. V and J are TRBV19 and TRBJ1-2; 7 bases fit TRBD1. Germline loops: CDR1 LNHDA, CDR2 SQIVND (reference sequence). The length of the CDR3 is 15 residues. CDR3 DNA, as far as it was read: TGTGCCAGTAGTACCAAGGGCACAGGGGACTGGGGC. This codes for CASSTKGTGDWG. The full CDR3 protein is CASSTKGTGDWGYTF.

Turning to this clone: The CDR3 end falls 3 residues outside the read, so it is completed with the germline J gene. The chain combines TRBV18 with TRBJ2-5; tentatively, D is TRBD1 (5 bases). The CDR3 length is 15 residues. The germline V gene encodes CDR1 KGHSH and CDR2 LQKENI. With 3 bases removed from V and 2 bases from J, the gap between germline ends came to 13 bases. This chain's CDR3 is CASSPGQTIQETQYF. CDR3 DNA (partial): TGTGCCAGCTCACCGGGGCAGACAATACAAGAGACC.

Regarding this clone: The read terminates 3 residues ahead of where the CDR3 ends, so the germline J gene completes it. This chain uses TRBV19 with TRBJ1-4, with 7 bases identical to TRBD1. In germline, CDR1 is LNHDA, CDR2 SQIVND (reference sequence). The CDR3 covers 14 residues. The junction had 6 bases not matched to a gene; V was cut back by 5 bases and J by 6 bases. CDR3 DNA (partial): TGTGCCAGTAGTGTCACAGGGGATTATGAAAAA. This translates into CASSVTGDYEK. The full CDR3 protein reads CASSVTGDYEKLFF.

To note about this clone: The sequence runs out 3 residues before the end of the CDR3; the remainder is reconstructed from the germline J gene. This chain links TRBV5-1 with TRBJ2-7; possibly TRBD2 for D (5 bases). Per germline, CDR1 SGHRS and CDR2 YFSETQ. The length of the CDR3 is 14 residues. V lost 0 bases and J 2 bases, leaving 9 bases between the germline ends. The CDR3 protein is CASSLASRAYEQYF. CDR3 bases read: TGCGCCAGCAGCTTGGCTAGCAGAGCCTACGAG.

Note on this clone: The read ends 3 residues shy of where the CDR3 ends; the end is completed using the germline J gene. The rearrangement joins TRBV7-8 to TRBJ1-4; D ambiguous. Germline CDR1 SGHVS, CDR2 FQNEAQ. V was cut by 4 bases and J by 7 bases, with 10 bases left in between. This CDR3 comprises 13 residues. The CDR3 here is CASSSNFGEKLFF. The CDR3 bases that were read are TGTGCCAGCAGCTCAAACTTCGGTGAAAAA.

Comments on this clone: The observed sequence ends 3 residues before the CDR3 terminus, with the missing tail filled in from the germline J gene. This chain joins TRBV18 and TRBJ2-1; 7 nucleotides agree with TRBD1. This CDR3 contains 14 residues. J lost 7 bases, V lost 10 bases, and 13 bases had no gene match. The germline V gene has CDR1 KGHSH and CDR2 LQKENI. The sequenced part of the CDR3 DNA is TGTGCCATCCCTAGTACCGGGACAGAAAATGAG. Its protein is CAIPSTGTENE. Given in full, the CDR3 is CAIPSTGTENEQFF.

As regards this clone: The read finishes 3 residues shy of the CDR3 end, and the germline J gene is used to complete it. J is TRBJ2-3 and V is TRBV7-6, with D tentatively TRBD1 (6 bases). Germline values: CDR1 SGHVS, CDR2 FNYEAQ. V lost 4 bases, J lost 4 bases, and 9 bases lay in between. The CDR3 sequence is 13 residues long. The CDR3 sequence is CASSSYRADTQYF. The DNA read from the CDR3 is TGTGCCAGCAGCTCGTACAGGGCAGATACG.

Comment on this clone: The CDR3 end is not reached by the read, which stops 3 residues before it; the germline J gene fills it in. The V and J genes are TRBV20-1 and TRBJ2-7, with D perhaps matching TRBD1 (6 bases). Germline assignment: CDR1 DFQATT and CDR2 SNEGSKA (reference sequence). The CDR3 length is 15 residues. V was trimmed by 6 bases and J by 6 bases, leaving 24 bases between them. The CDR3 reads CSADTPQGLGGEQYF. The sequenced part of the CDR3 DNA is TGCAGTGCCGACACACCTCAGGGGCTTGGGGGCGAG.

Turning to this clone: The sequenced fragment ends 3 residues before the CDR3 boundary, so the rest is inferred from the germline J gene. The chain has TRBV20-1 and TRBJ2-7, with 14 nucleotides matching TRBD2. Per the germline V gene, CDR1 is DFQATT and CDR2 is SNEGSKA (reference sequence). The CDR3 totals 16 residues. V shed 5 bases and J 4 bases; nucleotides not matched to a gene: 10. The CDR3 region is CSASAGTSGRWYEQYF. CDR3 DNA (partial): TGCAGTGCTTCCGCCGGGACTAGCGGGAGATGGTACGAG.

To note about this clone: The read ends 3 residues shy of where the CDR3 ends; the end is completed using the germline J gene. This chain links TRBV29-1 with TRBJ1-5; D is perhaps TRBD1 (5 bases). V was shortened by 7 bases and J by 1 base, with 11 bases between the two germline ends. This CDR3 spans 13 amino acids. Germline CDR1 is SQVTM and CDR2 is ANQGSEA. The CDR3 loop is CSAQGGSNQPQHF. Partial CDR3 DNA: TGCAGCGCTCAGGGAGGGAGCAATCAGCCC.

Points on this clone: From the germline J gene comes the end of the CDR3, since the read stops 3 residues before it. The chain is built from TRBV5-1 and TRBJ1-3; D perhaps matches TRBD1 (5 bases). CDR1 and CDR2 from the germline V gene are SGHRS and YFSETQ. The CDR3 is 16 residues long. Trimming pared 1 base from V and 0 bases from J, leaving 11 bases between. CDR3 sequence: CASSLLQEPSGNTIYF. The sequenced part of the CDR3 DNA is TGCGCCAGCAGCTTGTTACAGGAGCCCTCTGGAAACACC.

Regarding this clone: The read finishes 3 residues shy of the CDR3 end, and the germline J gene is used to complete it. The rearrangement uses TRBV20-1 and TRBJ1-5; D perhaps matches TRBD1 (5 bases). The CDR3 runs 14 residues. Looked up from germline, CDR1 is DFQATT and CDR2 is SNEGSKA (reference sequence). V was shortened by 1 base and J by 2 bases, with 9 bases between the two germline ends. Partial CDR3 DNA: TGCAGTGCTAGAGTAGGGGCCGGCAATCAGCCC. Its protein product is CSARVGAGNQP. The whole CDR3 is CSARVGAGNQPQHF.

To note about this clone: The sequence runs out 3 residues before the end of the CDR3; the remainder is reconstructed from the germline J gene. The chain recombines TRBV10-3 with TRBJ1-4; 7 bases align to TRBD1. Germline assignment: CDR1 ENHRY and CDR2 SYGVKD. The V gene end was trimmed by 2 bases and the J gene end by 4 bases; junction bases not matched to a gene: 4. The CDR3 contains 15 residues. The CDR3 is CAISENRGGNEKLFF. CDR3 DNA, as far as it was read: TGTGCCATCAGTGAGAACAGGGGTGGTAATGAAAAA.

Points on this clone: Read sequence stops 3 residues before the CDR3 end, and the germline J gene provides the missing end. The chain recombines TRBV11-2 with TRBJ2-2; 8 bases match TRBD2. V trimming: 4 bases; J trimming: 5 bases; junction bases outside the gene matches: 6. The CDR3 extends over 15 amino acids. The V gene's germline CDR1 is SGHAT and CDR2 FQNNGV. The sequenced CDR3 bases are TGTGCCAGCAGCTCCGGGACTAGTTTGACCGGGGAG. Amino acids: CASSSGTSLTGE. The entire CDR3 protein reads CASSSGTSLTGELFF.

On this clone: The read ends 3 residues early relative to the CDR3; the germline J gene fills the gap. This rearrangement joins TRBV20-1 to TRBJ1-6; D remains ambiguous. Germline assignment: CDR1 DFQATT and CDR2 SNEGSKA (reference sequence). Trimming took 2 bases from V and 7 from J, leaving 18 bases between them. The CDR3 runs to 16 residues. The CDR3 is CSARKSGDGRNSPLHF. The sequenced CDR3 bases are TGCAGTGCTAGAAAGTCAGGCGACGGTAGAAATTCACCC.